This passage covers 20 T cell receptor beta chains from one sample sequenced in a study of PD-1 blockade in classical Hodgkin lymphoma. Brentuximab vedotin exposure varied, and every patient relapsed after autologous stem cell transplantation. Magnetic negative selection was used to purify CD4+ T cells from thawed PBMCs. Repertoires were generated with immunoSEQ multiplex PCR, while TCRdb's copy carries only in-frame clones and drops some. The repertoire includes some 9,200 clones, 74% of them detected once, and roughly 4% sits in the top ten. The specimen was CD4+ T cells from blood, collected at baseline. The receptors shown here come from a human donor with classical Hodgkin lymphoma.

The chain recombines TRBV7-2 with TRBJ1-3; D is perhaps TRBD1 (5 bases). The CDR3 totals 15 residues. Looked up from germline, CDR1 is SGHTA and CDR2 is FQGNSA. V shed 2 bases and J shed 0 bases, with 8 bases lying between them. The CDR3 DNA follows: TGTGCCAGCAGCTTATCAAGGGGCTCTGGAAACACCATATATTTT. Translated: CASSLSRGSGNTIYF.

There are a few counts of this clone. CDR3 nucleotides: TGTGCCAGCAGCTTAGATGGGACAGGGGGCCGCGAGCAGTACTTC. Translation gives CASSLDGTGGREQYF. This chain links TRBV11-3 with TRBJ2-7; 12 positions agree with TRBD1. J was trimmed by 6 bases and V by 0 bases; bases with no gene match: 3. This CDR3 is 15 amino acids long. The germline CDR1 and CDR2 sequences are SGHNT and YENEEA. The entire variable domain, with the rest obtained from reference TRBV11-3 and TRBJ2-7, is as follows: EAGVVQSPRYKIIEKKQPVAFWCNPISGHNTLYWYLQNLGQGPELLIRYENEEAVDDSQLPKDRFSAERLKGVDSTLKIQPAELGDSAVYLCASSLDGTGGREQYFGPGTRLTVT.

The chain has TRBV7-6 and TRBJ2-1, with TRBD2 identical over 12 bases. This CDR3 contains 17 residues. J gave up 4 bases and V 5 bases, and 9 bases lay outside the gene matches. Per germline, CDR1 SGHVS and CDR2 FNYEAQ. In nucleotides, the CDR3 is TGTGCCAGCAGCCGTCGACTAGCGGGAGAAGTGTACAATGAGCAGTTCTTC. Amino acid sequence: CASSRRLAGEVYNEQFF.

This chain uses TRBV7-9 with TRBJ1-1; 10 positions match TRBD1. This CDR3 region has 16 residues. The germline CDR1 and CDR2 sequences are SEHNR and FQNEAQ (reference sequence). Trimming took 4 bases from V and 8 from J; bases not matched to a gene: 13. Here the CDR3 reads CASSWTPGQGSGEAFF. The CDR3 DNA follows: TGTGCCAGCAGCTGGACACCGGGACAGGGGTCAGGAGAAGCTTTCTTT.

A single count supports this clone. This rearrangement joins TRBV11-2 to TRBJ2-5, with unresolved D. Germline CDR1 and CDR2: SGHAT and FQNNGV. There are 13 residues in the CDR3. Trimming took off 1 base at V and 5 bases at J, with 8 bases between the two ends. CDR3 sequence: CASSLGAKETQYF. CDR3 sequence (DNA): TGTGCCAGCAGCTTAGGAGCGAAGGAGACCCAGTACTTC.

A word on this clone: Within the sample, other DNA sequences also encode this same CDR3. The chain links TRBV27 to TRBJ2-6; D not certain. There are 14 residues in the CDR3. The germline V gene has CDR1 MNHEY and CDR2 SMNVEV (reference sequence). Trimming cost V 5 bases and J 4 bases, with 9 bases left between them. Here the CDR3 DNA reads TGTGCCAGCAGTCCCTTCTCCGGGGCCAACGTCCTGACTTTC. Amino acid sequence: CASSPFSGANVLTF.

The chain has TRBV6-5 and TRBJ1-3; D is unresolved. Germline loops: CDR1 MNHEY, CDR2 SVGAGI. Trimming removed 0 bases from V and 0 bases from J, with 9 bases in between. The CDR3 covers 16 residues. CDR3 bases: TGTGCCAGCAGTTACTCGAATTCGCACTCTGGAAACACCATATATTTT. Translated: CASSYSNSHSGNTIYF.

The sample holds one count of this clone. The chain employs TRBV7-2 and TRBJ2-4; the D is unclear. The CDR3 is 12 amino acids. Trimming cost V 4 bases and J 7 bases, with 8 bases left between them. The germline CDR1 and CDR2 sequences are SGHTA and FQGNSA. Here the CDR3 DNA reads TGTGCCAGCAGCTCGACCACTAACATTCAGTACTTC. Its translation is CASSSTTNIQYF.

The gene calls are TRBV29-1 and TRBJ2-6; maybe TRBD2 (5 bases). V gave up 4 bases and J gave up 1 base, with 5 bases separating them. This CDR3 contains 13 residues. Germline V gene data show CDR1 as SQVTM and CDR2 as ANQGSEA. In DNA, the CDR3 is TGCAGCGTTGGGGAGTCTGGGGCCAACGTCCTGACTTTC. This codes for CSVGESGANVLTF.

This sequence joins TRBV14 and TRBJ2-7; 8 bases map to TRBD2. Trimming at V came to 4 bases and at J to 6 bases, leaving 11 bases not matched to a gene. From germline, CDR1 is SGHDN and CDR2 FVKESK. The CDR3 runs to 15 residues. For the CDR3, the DNA is TGTGCCAGCAGCCCTACTCCGGGACTAGTTTCCGAGCAGTACTTC. Its protein product is CASSPTPGLVSEQYF.

This clone was observed a few times. The chain is built from TRBV29-1 and TRBJ1-4, with TRBD1 identical over 7 bases. The trim removed 7 bases at V and 3 bases at J, leaving 14 bases unmatched. This CDR3 comprises 16 residues. CDR1 SQVTM and CDR2 ANQGSEA come from the germline V gene. CDR3 residues: CSAWGQGVPSNEKLFF. As DNA, the CDR3 is TGCAGCGCCTGGGGGCAGGGGGTTCCCTCTAATGAAAAACTGTTTTTT.

The chain couples TRBV7-8 to TRBJ1-4; 7 nucleotides agree with TRBD1. Trimming removed 4 bases from V and 7 bases from J; junction bases left unmatched: 3. Looked up from germline, CDR1 is SGHVS and CDR2 is FQNEAQ. The CDR3 consists of 13 residues. The CDR3, as DNA: TGTGCCAGCAGCTCCACAGGGGTTGAAAAACTGTTTTTT. This translates into CASSSTGVEKLFF.

V is TRBV5-3 and J is TRBJ2-1; D gene unclear. TRBV5-3 is filed as an ORF, its function uncertain. V was cut by 1 base and J by 0 bases, with 11 bases left in between. This CDR3 comprises 16 residues. The CDR3 region has the DNA TGTGCCAGAAGCTTGAGAGGATCGAGCTCCTACAATGAGCAGTTCTTC. Protein product: CARSLRGSSSYNEQFF.

J is TRBJ1-1 and V is TRBV10-1; D may be TRBD1 (5 bases). Germline V lookup: CDR1 WNHNN, CDR2 SYGVQD (reference sequence). V was shortened by 3 bases and J by 1 base, with 12 bases between the two germline ends. The CDR3 is 15 residues long. The CDR3, as DNA: TGCGCCAGCAGTGAATCCGGGACGGAGAACACTGAAGCTTTCTTT. Translating it yields CASSESGTENTEAFF.

This chain joins TRBV18 and TRBJ2-5; D may match TRBD1 or TRBD2 (9 bases each). Germline V gives CDR1 KGHSH, CDR2 LQKENI. Deletions cut 3 bases from V and 4 bases from J, with 24 bases between. The CDR3 loop spans 18 amino acids. CDR3 loop: CASSPGQGRRTSAETQYF. The CDR3, as DNA: TGTGCCAGCTCACCGGGACAGGGTAGACGGACTAGCGCAGAGACCCAGTACTTC.

This chain connects TRBV29-1 to TRBJ2-1, with 9 bases matching TRBD1. J was trimmed by 0 bases and V by 4 bases; bases with no gene match: 10. The length of the CDR3 is 17 residues. Looked up from germline, CDR1 is SQVTM and CDR2 is ANQGSEA. CDR3 sequence reads: CSVGPGQGDNSYNEQFF. Written as DNA, the CDR3 is TGCAGCGTTGGTCCGGGACAGGGTGACAACTCCTACAATGAGCAGTTCTTC.

The V gene is TRBV6-1, the J gene TRBJ2-5; 10 bases match TRBD1. CDR1 MNHNS and CDR2 SASEGT come from the germline V gene. The CDR3 is made up of 15 amino acids. V shed 4 bases, J shed 0 bases, and the junction held 2 bases outside the gene matches. This chain's CDR3 is CASSGTGGYQETQYF. Written as DNA, the CDR3 is TGTGCCAGCAGTGGGACAGGGGGGTACCAAGAGACCCAGTACTTC.

J is TRBJ1-3 and V is TRBV15; weak D call: TRBD1 (6 bases). CDR1 and CDR2 (germline): LNHNV, YYDKDF (reference sequence). The V and J ends lost 0 bases and 3 bases respectively, with 12 bases between them. The CDR3 is 16 amino acids. CDR3 sequence (DNA): TGTGCCACCAGCAGAGATCGAGGGGGACTTGGAAACACCATATATTTT. Its protein product is CATSRDRGGLGNTIYF. Supplemented by reference TRBV15 and TRBJ1-3, the full variable domain reads DAMVIQNPRYQVTQFGKPVTLSCSQTLNHNVMYWYQQKSSQAPKLLFHYYDKDFNNEADTPDNFQSRRPNTSFCFLDIRSPGLGDTAMYLCATSRDRGGLGNTIYFGEGSWLTVV.

The chain joins TRBV4-1 to TRBJ1-2; D remains unclear. The CDR3 contains 15 residues. The V end was cut by 0 bases, the J end by 2 bases, with 10 bases between. Looked up from germline, CDR1 is MGHRA and CDR2 is YSYEKL. The CDR3 loop reads CASSQDTYLNYGYTF. The CDR3 DNA reads as TGCGCCAGCAGCCAAGACACCTACTTGAACTATGGCTACACCTTC.

This clone was recorded only once. V and J are TRBV5-1 and TRBJ2-5; D gene uncertain. This CDR3 spans 14 amino acids. Germline V lookup: CDR1 SGHRS, CDR2 YFSETQ. Deletions cut 0 bases from V and 7 bases from J, with 13 bases between. The CDR3: CASSLEGTAMTQYF. DNA for the CDR3: TGCGCCAGCAGCTTGGAGGGAACGGCGATGACCCAGTACTTC.